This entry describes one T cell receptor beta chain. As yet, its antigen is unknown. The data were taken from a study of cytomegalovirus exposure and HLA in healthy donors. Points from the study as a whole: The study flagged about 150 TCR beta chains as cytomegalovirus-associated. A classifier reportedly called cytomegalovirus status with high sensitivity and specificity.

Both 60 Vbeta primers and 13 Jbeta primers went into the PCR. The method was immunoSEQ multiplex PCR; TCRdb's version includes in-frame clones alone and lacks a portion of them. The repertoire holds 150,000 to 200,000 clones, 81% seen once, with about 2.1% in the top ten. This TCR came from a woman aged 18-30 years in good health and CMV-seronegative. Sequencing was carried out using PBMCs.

In DNA, the CDR3 is TGTGCCATCAGTGCACTACGGGACAGGGCTGCAACTAATGAAAAACTGTTTTTT. This encodes CAISALRDRAATNEKLFF. The rearrangement joins TRBV10-3 to TRBJ1-4, with TRBD1 matching over 9 bases. The germline V gene encodes CDR1 ENHRY and CDR2 SYGVKD. V lost 4 bases to trimming and J lost 0 bases; unmatched junction nucleotides: 9. This CDR3 contains 18 residues.